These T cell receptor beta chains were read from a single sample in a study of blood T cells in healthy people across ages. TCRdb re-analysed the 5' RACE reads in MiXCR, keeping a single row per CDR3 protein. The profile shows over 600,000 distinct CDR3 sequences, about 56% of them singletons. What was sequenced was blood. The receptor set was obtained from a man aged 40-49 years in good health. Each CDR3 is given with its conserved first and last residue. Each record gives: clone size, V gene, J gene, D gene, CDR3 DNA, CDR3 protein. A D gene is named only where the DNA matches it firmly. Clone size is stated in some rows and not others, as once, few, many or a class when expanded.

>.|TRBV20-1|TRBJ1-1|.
TGCAGTGCTAGCCGGGGAGTCGGGACTGAAGCTTTCTTT
CSASRGVGTEAFF
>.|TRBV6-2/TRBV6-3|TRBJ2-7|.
TGTGCCGGCAGTTACGTTTTTCGGACACGCGGCGAGCAGTACTTC
CAGSYVFRTRGEQYF
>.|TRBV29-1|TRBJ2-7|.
TGCAGCACCAGCCGAGCGCGACAAAATTACCCGAGCCCAGGGTTCTTCAGTCCCTACGAGCAGTACTTC
CSTSRARQNYPSPGFFSPYEQYF
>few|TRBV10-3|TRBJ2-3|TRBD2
TGTGCCATCAGTGGGGGGGGTATTCGGACCACTAGCACAGATACGCAGTATTTT
CAISGGGIRTTSTDTQYF
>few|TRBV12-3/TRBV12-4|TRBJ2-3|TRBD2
TGTGCCAGCAGGGTGATTAGCGGGGATCCCACAGATACGCAGTATTTT
CASRVISGDPTDTQYF
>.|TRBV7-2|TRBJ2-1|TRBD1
TGTGCCAGCAGCGTTGACAGGGGCAATTTCTACAATGAGCAGTTCTTC
CASSVDRGNFYNEQFF
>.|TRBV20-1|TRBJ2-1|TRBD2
TGCAGTGCCCCCGGGACTAGTGTCTACGAGCAGTTCTTC
CSAPGTSVYEQFF
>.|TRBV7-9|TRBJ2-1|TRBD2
TGCGCCAGCACAAATCCGGGACTAGCGGCCAATGAGCAGTTCTTC
CASTNPGLAANEQFF
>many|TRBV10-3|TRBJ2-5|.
TGTGCCATCAGTGAGTCGGGCTCTCAAGAGACCCAGTACTTC
CAISESGSQETQYF
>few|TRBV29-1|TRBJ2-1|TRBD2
TGCAGCGTTATGAAGGGACTAGCGGGAACTGAGCAGTTCTTC
CSVMKGLAGTEQFF
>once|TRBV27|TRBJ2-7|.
TGTGCCAGCAGTTTATATCCAGGGGCCTACGAGCAGTACTTC
CASSLYPGAYEQYF
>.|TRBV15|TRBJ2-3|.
TGTGCCACTACGCCGGACGTTATGAAATCCACAGATACGCAGTATTTT
CATTPDVMKSTDTQYF
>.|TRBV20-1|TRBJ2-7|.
TGCAGTGCTAGCCCCGACCCTTACGAGCAGTACTTC
CSASPDPYEQYF
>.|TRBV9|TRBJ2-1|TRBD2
TGTGCCAGCAGCGTAGCTGACGCTAGCGGGGGGGAGCAGTTCTTC
CASSVADASGGEQFF
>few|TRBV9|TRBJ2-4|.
TGTGCCAGCAGCGTAGGGGTGCACAAAAACATTCAGTACTTC
CASSVGVHKNIQYF
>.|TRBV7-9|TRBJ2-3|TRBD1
TGTGCCAGCAGCCACCCCGGTGTCAGGGGGTGGGCAGATACGCAGTATTTT
CASSHPGVRGWADTQYF
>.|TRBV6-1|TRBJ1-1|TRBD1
TGTGCCAGCAGCAGACAGGGCTTAATGAACACTGAAGCTTTCTTT
CASSRQGLMNTEAFF